Shown below are 17 T cell receptor beta chains from a single sample sequenced in a study of early T cells in non-severe SARS-CoV-2 infection. TCRdb reprocessed the 5' RACE reads with MiXCR, giving one entry per CDR3 protein. The table records tens of thousands of distinct CDR3 sequences, over 11% of them present only once. Sequencing was performed on whole blood. Receptors originate from an adult who was a healthcare worker with PCR-confirmed SARS-CoV-2 infection or an uninfected control (not recorded which).

The chain couples TRBV6-2 or TRBV6-3 to TRBJ2-5; TRBD2 matches 11 bases. With V trimmed by 2 bases and J by 1 base, 6 bases remained unmatched. This CDR3 has 17 residues. CDR1 and CDR2 (germline): MNHEY, SVGEGT. The CDR3 spells CASSYGALAGVQETQYF. For the CDR3, the DNA is TGTGCCAGCAGTTACGGGGCACTAGCGGGGGTCCAAGAGACCCAGTACTTC.

This clonotype was picked up many times. CDR3 DNA sequence: TGTGCCAGCAGCAAAAGCACAGATACGCAGTATTTT. It codes for CASSKSTDTQYF. The chain uses TRBV2 and TRBJ2-3; D gene ambiguous. The V and J ends lost 6 bases and 0 bases respectively, with 4 bases between them. CDR3 length: 12 residues. The germline gives CDR1 SNHLY, CDR2 FYNNEI.

This clonotype was seen only a few times. The chain links TRBV18 to TRBJ2-4, with 10 positions matching TRBD1. CDR3 length equals 16 residues. Germline trimming cut 3 bases from V and 10 bases from J; bases unmatched to any gene: 12. Germline V gene sequence: CDR1 KGHSH, CDR2 LQKENI. CDR3 protein: CASSPGQGSFNYIQYF. DNA of the CDR3: TGTGCCAGCTCACCGGGACAGGGGAGTTTCAATTATATTCAGTACTTC.

The rearrangement uses TRBV5-8 and TRBJ2-3; D is uncertain. This CDR3 comprises 12 residues. Germline V gene lookup returns CDR1 SGHTS and CDR2 YDEGEE. V was trimmed by 7 bases and J by 9 bases, leaving 15 bases between them. CDR3 nucleotide sequence: TGTGCCAGCCAACCCGGGCAGGAAACGCAGTATTTT. It codes for CASQPGQETQYF.

The chain joins TRBV19 to TRBJ1-5, with D perhaps matching TRBD1 (6 bases). The germline gives CDR1 LNHDA, CDR2 SQIVND (reference sequence). The V gene lost 4 bases and the J gene lost 5 bases, with 9 bases spanning the gap. This CDR3 spans 13 amino acids. CDR3 protein: CASSSGGDQPQHF. DNA for the CDR3: TGTGCCAGTAGTAGCGGGGGCGATCAGCCCCAGCATTTT.

This clonotype showed up many times. V is TRBV7-6 and J is TRBJ2-1; the match to TRBD2 covers 9 bases. Looked up from germline, CDR1 is SGHVS and CDR2 is FNYEAQ. The CDR3 is 15 amino acids. Unmatched junction bases numbered 9, after V lost 5 bases and J lost 7 bases. The CDR3 DNA reads TGTGCCAGCAGCCAAGGGACTAGCCGAGGAAATGAGCAGTTCTTC. Its protein product is CASSQGTSRGNEQFF.

This clonotype appeared many times. The chain has TRBV25-1 and TRBJ2-1; D call uncertain. This CDR3 region has 14 residues. Germline CDR1 and CDR2: MGHDK and SYGVNS. V was shortened by 5 bases and J by 5 bases, with 13 bases between the two germline ends. The CDR3 sequence: CASSLPGPHNEQFF. The CDR3 DNA follows: TGTGCCAGCAGTCTTCCCGGGCCCCACAATGAGCAGTTCTTC.

This clonotype came up a few times. The chain carries TRBV9 and TRBJ2-5; 9 nucleotides line up with TRBD1. V lost 2 bases and J lost 5; bases outside the gene matches: 7. This CDR3 is 15 amino acids long. Germline CDR1 is SGDLS and CDR2 is YYNGEE. DNA of the CDR3: TGTGCCAGCAGCGTCCTGGGACAGGGTTACGAGACCCAGTACTTC. This codes for CASSVLGQGYETQYF.

The table lists this clonotype with a few counts. The CDR3 nucleotides are TGTGCCAGCAGCATCCACCCGGGACTGGATTGGATCAACGAGCAGTACTTC. Protein sequence: CASSIHPGLDWINEQYF. The chain combines TRBV21-1 with TRBJ2-7; whether TRBD2, the table's D call, matches the DNA was not checked. TRBV21-1 is a listed pseudogene. The CDR3 extends over 17 amino acids.

The rearrangement uses TRBV6-2 or TRBV6-3 and TRBJ2-1, with a tentative D call TRBD1 (6 bases). Looked up from germline, CDR1 is MNHEY and CDR2 is SVGEGT. V was clipped by 2 bases and J by 10 bases, with 15 bases between them. The CDR3 is 14 amino acids. In DNA form, the CDR3 reads TGTGCCAGCAGTTACAGGGACACCGCTCGAGAGCAGTTCTTC. Translated, it gives CASSYRDTAREQFF.

The genes are TRBV28 and TRBJ2-7; TRBD1 matches at 11 bases. CDR3 size: 15 residues. V was pared by 1 base and J by 7 bases, with 6 bases of the junction left unmatched. Germline V gene sequence: CDR1 MDHEN, CDR2 SYDVKM. CDR3 sequence (DNA): TGTGCCAGCAGTTTATACGGACAGGGGGCGGTAGAGCAGTACTTC. Translating gives CASSLYGQGAVEQYF.

The rearrangement links TRBV7-9 to TRBJ2-1, with D possibly matching TRBD1 (5 bases). The CDR3 runs 13 residues. The V gene lost 5 bases and the J gene lost 4 bases, with 9 bases spanning the gap. The germline CDR1 and CDR2 sequences are SEHNR and FQNEAQ (reference sequence). CDR3 nucleotide sequence: TGTGCCAGCAGCGCCAGGGATTACAATGAGCAGTTCTTC. Protein: CASSARDYNEQFF.

The V gene is TRBV4-2, the J gene TRBJ2-7; 11 bases are a match to TRBD2. Germline assignment: CDR1 LGHNA and CDR2 YNFKEQ. With V trimmed by 3 bases and J by 1 base, 8 bases remained unmatched. This CDR3 is 17 amino acids long. The CDR3 reads CASSQYLSGGGSYEQYF. The CDR3 bases are TGTGCCAGCAGCCAGTACCTTAGCGGGGGGGGTTCCTACGAGCAGTACTTC.

Only a few counts were recorded for this clonotype. One end of the junction is discordant with germline, which a read error may explain. The chain couples TRBV29-1 to TRBJ1-3, with D perhaps TRBD1 (6 bases). From germline, CDR1 is SQVTM and CDR2 ANQGSEA. CDR3 size: 17 residues. CDR3 residues: CSVEEGTFMSSENTIYF. The CDR3 nucleotides read TGCAGCGTTGAAGAGGGGACATTTATGAGCTCTGAAAACACCATATATTTT.

Ten or more counts support this clonotype. CDR3 amino acids: CASSPGTSGPWEQYF. The DNA of the CDR3 is TGTGCCAGTAGTCCTGGGACTAGCGGACCGTGGGAGCAGTACTTC. The chain employs TRBV19 and TRBJ2-7; TRBD2 matches at 11 bases. The CDR3 contains 15 residues. The ends lost 5 bases at V and 7 bases at J; junction bases unmatched: 10. Germline V lookup: CDR1 LNHDA, CDR2 SQIVND (reference sequence).

This clonotype was observed a few times. This sequence joins TRBV7-6 and TRBJ2-5, with TRBD2 matching over 9 bases. Unmatched junction bases numbered 9, after V lost 4 bases and J lost 3 bases. Germline assignment: CDR1 SGHVS and CDR2 FNYEAQ. The CDR3 totals 16 residues. The CDR3, as DNA: TGTGCCAGCAGCTCACCGCTTGGCGGGAGGGAAGAGACCCAGTACTTC. Protein: CASSSPLGGREETQYF.

This clonotype was found many times. The chain recombines TRBV18 with TRBJ1-1; the match to TRBD1 covers 9 bases. The CDR3 is 17 residues long. Germline values: CDR1 KGHSH, CDR2 LQKENI. V was clipped by 3 bases and J by 1 base; unmatched bases: 9. This CDR3 reads CASSPGTGHSGNTEAFF. The CDR3 DNA sequence: TGTGCCAGCTCACCCGGGACAGGGCATTCCGGGAACACTGAAGCTTTCTTT.